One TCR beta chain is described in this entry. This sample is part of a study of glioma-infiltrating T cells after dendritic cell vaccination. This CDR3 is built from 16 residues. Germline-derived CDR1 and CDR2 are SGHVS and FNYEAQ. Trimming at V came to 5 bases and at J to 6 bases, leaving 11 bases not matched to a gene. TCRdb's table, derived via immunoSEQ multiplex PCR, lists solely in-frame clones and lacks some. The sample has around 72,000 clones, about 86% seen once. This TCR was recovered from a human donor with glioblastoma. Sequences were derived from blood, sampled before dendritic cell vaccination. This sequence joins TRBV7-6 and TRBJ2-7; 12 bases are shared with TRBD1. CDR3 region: CASSVRPGQGAFEQYF. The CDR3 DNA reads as TGTGCCAGCAGCGTGAGGCCGGGACAGGGGGCCTTCGAGCAGTACTTC.